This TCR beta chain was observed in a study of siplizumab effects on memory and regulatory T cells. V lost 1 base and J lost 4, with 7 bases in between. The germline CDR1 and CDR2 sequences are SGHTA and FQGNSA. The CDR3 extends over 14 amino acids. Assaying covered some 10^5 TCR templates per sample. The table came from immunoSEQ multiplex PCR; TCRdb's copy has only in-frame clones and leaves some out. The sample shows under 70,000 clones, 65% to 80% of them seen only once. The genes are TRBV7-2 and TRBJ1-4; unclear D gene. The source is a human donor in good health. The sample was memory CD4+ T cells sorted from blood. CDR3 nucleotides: TGTGCCAGCAGCTTAGACAGCTTTAATGAAAAACTGTTTTTT. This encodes CASSLDSFNEKLFF.